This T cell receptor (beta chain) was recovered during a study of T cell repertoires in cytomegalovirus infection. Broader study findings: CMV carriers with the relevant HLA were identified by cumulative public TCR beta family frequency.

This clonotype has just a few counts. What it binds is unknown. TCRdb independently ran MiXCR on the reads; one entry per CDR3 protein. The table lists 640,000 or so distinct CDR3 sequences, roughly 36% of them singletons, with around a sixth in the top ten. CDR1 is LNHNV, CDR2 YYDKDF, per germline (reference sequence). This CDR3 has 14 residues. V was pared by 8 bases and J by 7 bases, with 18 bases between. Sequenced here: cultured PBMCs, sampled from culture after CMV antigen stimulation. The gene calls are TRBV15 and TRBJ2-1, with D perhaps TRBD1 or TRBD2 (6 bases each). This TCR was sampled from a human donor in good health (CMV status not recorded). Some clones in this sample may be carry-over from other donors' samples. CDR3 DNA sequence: TGTGCCACCGCAAGGGGGGAATCCGAGAATGAGCAGTTCTTC. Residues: CATARGESENEQFF.